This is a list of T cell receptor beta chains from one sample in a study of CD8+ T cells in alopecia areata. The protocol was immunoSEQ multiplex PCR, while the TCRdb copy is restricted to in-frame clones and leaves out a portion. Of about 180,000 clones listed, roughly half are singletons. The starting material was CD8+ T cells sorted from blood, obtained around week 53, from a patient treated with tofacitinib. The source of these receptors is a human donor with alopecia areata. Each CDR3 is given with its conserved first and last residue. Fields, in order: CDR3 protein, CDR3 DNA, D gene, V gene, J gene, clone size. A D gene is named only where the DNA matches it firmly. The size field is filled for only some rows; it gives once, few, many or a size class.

CDR3aa: CASSILPGQGYEQYF; CDR3nt: TGTGCCAGTAGTATACTCCCGGGGCAGGGCTACGAGCAGTACTTC; d_gene: .; v_gene: TRBV19; j_gene: TRBJ2-7; abundance: .
CDR3aa: CAWSGSGGDGYTF; CDR3nt: TGTGCCTGGAGTGGATCTGGGGGGGATGGCTACACCTTC; d_gene: .; v_gene: TRBV30; j_gene: TRBJ1-2; abundance: .
CDR3aa: CASSPSLAGAWRYTF; CDR3nt: TGTGCCAGCAGCCCGAGCCTTGCGGGGGCCTGGCGCTACACCTTC; d_gene: .; v_gene: TRBV9; j_gene: TRBJ1-2; abundance: .
CDR3aa: CASSDPGQAVTEAFF; CDR3nt: TGTGCCAGTAGTGACCCGGGACAGGCTGTGACTGAAGCTTTCTTT; d_gene: TRBD1; v_gene: TRBV19; j_gene: TRBJ1-1; abundance: few
CDR3aa: CASSSSRETYNEQFF; CDR3nt: TGTGCCAGCAGTTCAAGCCGGGAGACCTACAATGAGCAGTTCTTC; d_gene: .; v_gene: TRBV27; j_gene: TRBJ2-1; abundance: .
CDR3aa: CAWSVSVQGKFYEQYF; CDR3nt: TGTGCCTGGAGTGTATCCGTACAGGGGAAATTTTACGAGCAGTACTTC; d_gene: TRBD1; v_gene: TRBV30; j_gene: TRBJ2-7; abundance: .
CDR3aa: CASSLSGGRTDTQYF; CDR3nt: TGTGCCAGCAGCCTTAGCGGGGGGCGCACAGATACGCAGTATTTT; d_gene: TRBD2; v_gene: TRBV11-2; j_gene: TRBJ2-3; abundance: .
CDR3aa: CASSQEAAVYRYEQYF; CDR3nt: TGCGCCAGCAGCCAAGAAGCGGCAGTATACCGCTACGAGCAGTACTTC; d_gene: .; v_gene: TRBV4-3; j_gene: TRBJ2-7; abundance: .
CDR3aa: CASSPGRLYEQYF; CDR3nt: TGTGCCAGCAGCCCGGGACGGCTCTACGAGCAGTACTTC; d_gene: .; v_gene: TRBV13; j_gene: TRBJ2-7; abundance: .
CDR3aa: CASSSLGSGGYTF; CDR3nt: TGTGCCAGCAGTTCCCTGGGATCCGGGGGCTACACCTTC; d_gene: .; v_gene: TRBV27; j_gene: TRBJ1-2; abundance: .
CDR3aa: CSVLQGRYEQYF; CDR3nt: TGCAGCGTCCTACAGGGGAGGTACGAGCAGTACTTC; d_gene: .; v_gene: TRBV29-1; j_gene: TRBJ2-7; abundance: few
CDR3aa: CASSQLSAGLAGGFPDTQYF; CDR3nt: TGCGCCAGCAGCCAATTAAGCGCGGGACTAGCGGGGGGATTCCCAGATACGCAGTATTTT; d_gene: TRBD2; v_gene: TRBV4-3; j_gene: TRBJ2-3; abundance: once
CDR3aa: CASSRHYKSGAFYNEQFF; CDR3nt: TGTGCCAGCAGCCGACACTATAAGAGCGGGGCGTTCTACAATGAGCAGTTCTTC; d_gene: TRBD2; v_gene: TRBV7-6; j_gene: TRBJ2-1; abundance: .
CDR3aa: CASSLDLGTLSGELFF; CDR3nt: TGTGCCAGCAGCTTAGACCTCGGGACGCTTAGCGGGGAGCTGTTTTTT; d_gene: .; v_gene: TRBV11-2; j_gene: TRBJ2-2; abundance: .
CDR3aa: CASSLDRSYEQYF; CDR3nt: TGTGCCAGCAGCTTGGACAGATCCTACGAGCAGTACTTC; d_gene: .; v_gene: TRBV5-4; j_gene: TRBJ2-7; abundance: .
CDR3aa: CASSFYRGYEQYF; CDR3nt: TGTGCCAGCAGCTTTTATAGGGGATACGAGCAGTACTTC; d_gene: .; v_gene: TRBV7-2; j_gene: TRBJ2-7; abundance: .
CDR3aa: CASSLGLGGYTF; CDR3nt: TGTGCCAGCAGCTTGGGATTGGGAGGCTACACCTTC; d_gene: .; v_gene: TRBV5-5; j_gene: TRBJ1-2; abundance: .
CDR3aa: CAWTGAEAFF; CDR3nt: TGTGCCTGGACCGGGGCGGAAGCTTTCTTT; d_gene: .; v_gene: TRBV30; j_gene: TRBJ1-1; abundance: .
CDR3aa: CAISESPIRGEKLFF; CDR3nt: TGTGCCATCAGTGAGTCCCCGATTCGAGGGGAAAAACTGTTTTTT; d_gene: .; v_gene: TRBV10-3; j_gene: TRBJ1-4; abundance: few
CDR3aa: CASSHSAEYNEQFF; CDR3nt: TGTGCCAGCAGCCACTCCGCTGAGTACAATGAGCAGTTCTTC; d_gene: .; v_gene: TRBV7-9; j_gene: TRBJ2-1; abundance: .
CDR3aa: CASSQDRTAGTEAFF; CDR3nt: TGCGCCAGCAGCCAAGATCGCACAGCGGGCACTGAAGCTTTCTTT; d_gene: .; v_gene: TRBV4-1; j_gene: TRBJ1-1; abundance: few
CDR3aa: CASSYSTGGTEAFF; CDR3nt: TGTGCCAGCAGTTACTCGACGGGGGGCACTGAAGCTTTCTTT; d_gene: .; v_gene: TRBV6-5; j_gene: TRBJ1-1; abundance: once
CDR3aa: CASSPPGEETQYF; CDR3nt: TGTGCCAGCAGCCCCCCGGGGGAAGAGACCCAGTACTTC; d_gene: .; v_gene: TRBV13; j_gene: TRBJ2-5; abundance: few
CDR3aa: CATSMGQQYQETQYF; CDR3nt: TGTGCCACCAGCATGGGACAGCAGTACCAAGAGACCCAGTACTTC; d_gene: TRBD1; v_gene: TRBV15; j_gene: TRBJ2-5; abundance: .
CDR3aa: CASSYGEGDTQYF; CDR3nt: TGTGCCAGCAGTTACGGGGAAGGAGATACGCAGTATTTT; d_gene: .; v_gene: TRBV6-5; j_gene: TRBJ2-3; abundance: .
CDR3aa: CASSPAGQGNQPQHF; CDR3nt: TGTGCCAGCAGCCCAGCCGGCCAAGGGAATCAGCCCCAGCATTTT; d_gene: .; v_gene: TRBV6-5; j_gene: TRBJ1-5; abundance: .
CDR3aa: CASSYSPASYEQYF; CDR3nt: TGTGCCAGCAGTTACTCGCCAGCCTCCTACGAGCAGTACTTC; d_gene: .; v_gene: TRBV6-5; j_gene: TRBJ2-7; abundance: .
CDR3aa: CASSVGTRNEKLFF; CDR3nt: TGTGCCAGCAGCGTCGGGACACGTAATGAAAAACTGTTTTTT; d_gene: .; v_gene: TRBV7-8; j_gene: TRBJ1-4; abundance: .
CDR3aa: CASSLDRYNSYEQYF; CDR3nt: TGTGCCAGCAGCTTAGACAGGTATAACTCCTACGAGCAGTACTTC; d_gene: .; v_gene: TRBV7-6; j_gene: TRBJ2-7; abundance: .
CDR3aa: CAWSPGGLEQYF; CDR3nt: TGTGCCTGGAGTCCAGGGGGCCTCGAGCAGTACTTC; d_gene: TRBD1; v_gene: TRBV30; j_gene: TRBJ2-7; abundance: .
CDR3aa: CASSLEGGLNEQFF; CDR3nt: TGTGCCAGCAGCCTCGAAGGGGGGCTCAATGAGCAGTTCTTC; d_gene: .; v_gene: TRBV7-9; j_gene: TRBJ2-1; abundance: few
CDR3aa: CASSPTNGHEAFF; CDR3nt: TGTGCCAGCTCACCTACTAACGGACATGAAGCTTTCTTT; d_gene: .; v_gene: TRBV18; j_gene: TRBJ1-1; abundance: .
CDR3aa: CASSLAGGRYEQFF; CDR3nt: TGTGCCAGCAGCTTAGCGGGGGGGCGGTATGAGCAGTTCTTC; d_gene: .; v_gene: TRBV7-2; j_gene: TRBJ2-1; abundance: .
CDR3aa: CASSPKVLGVYEQYF; CDR3nt: TGTGCCAGCAGTCCCAAGGTTCTGGGAGTCTACGAGCAGTACTTC; d_gene: .; v_gene: TRBV27; j_gene: TRBJ2-7; abundance: .
CDR3aa: CASSVGTASTDTQYF; CDR3nt: TGTGCCAGCAGCGTAGGCACAGCTAGCACAGATACGCAGTATTTT; d_gene: .; v_gene: TRBV9; j_gene: TRBJ2-3; abundance: .
CDR3aa: CASSSGAGKETQYF; CDR3nt: TGTGCCAGCAGTTCCGGGGCAGGAAAAGAGACCCAGTACTTC; d_gene: .; v_gene: TRBV6-5; j_gene: TRBJ2-5; abundance: .
CDR3aa: CASSDLGAGANVLTF; CDR3nt: TGTGCCAGCAGTGACTTGGGGGCTGGGGCCAACGTCCTGACTTTC; d_gene: .; v_gene: TRBV6-5; j_gene: TRBJ2-6; abundance: .